The T cell receptor (beta chain) described here comes from a study of early T cells in non-severe SARS-CoV-2 infection. Study-level information: Sequencing of bulk RNA from unsorted whole blood was done, without chain pairing. Study results and limitations: Private and CD4 specificities were missed by VDJdb matching, skewed to anti-spike CD8.

Germline V gene sequence: CDR1 SQVTM, CDR2 ANQGSEA. The germline V and J ends were trimmed by 5 bases and 0 bases, with 10 bases remaining between them. This CDR3 is built from 13 residues. Comments on this clonotype: The antigen is undetermined.

cDNA molecules, individually, were tagged with unique molecular identifiers. TCRdb redid the calling of the 5' RACE reads with MiXCR, one entry per CDR3 protein. The top ten clones hold about 8.4% of a sample with roughly 70,000 distinct CDR3 sequences, roughly 18% of them seen once. This material consisted of whole blood, taken at baseline. The J gene is TRBJ1-1, the V gene TRBV29-1, with D maybe TRBD1 (6 bases). The sequence was collected from an adult who was a healthcare worker with PCR-confirmed SARS-CoV-2 infection or an uninfected control (not recorded which). The CDR3 region is CSVNRELNTEAFF. The CDR3 nucleotides read TGCAGCGTTAACAGGGAGCTGAACACTGAAGCTTTCTTT.